This TCR beta chain is from a study of blood T cell repertoires in COVID-19. Study background: The samples span acute and convalescent COVID-19 from the United States, Italy and Spain. Sources were T cells, B-cell-depleted T cells, or PBMCs; the material itself was cDNA or gDNA.

This clone was seen a handful of times. The authors' processing: How many nucleated cells were present was estimated from reference gene primer amplification. Profiling relied on immunoSEQ multiplex PCR, and the TCRdb table lists in-frame clones only, not all of them. V and J calls and clone size come straight from that table; D and trimming were deduced from the DNA. The data hold some 300,000 clones, with around nine tenths observed a single time. CDR3 size: 14 residues. CDR1 and CDR2 (germline): MNHEY, SVGEGT. V lost 5 bases and J lost 6; bases outside the gene matches: 9. This TCR was sampled from a woman between 40 and 50 years old who had recovered from COVID-19. The V and J genes are TRBV6-2 or TRBV6-3 and TRBJ1-1, with 7 bases matching TRBD1. Sequencing used PBMCs or T cells enriched from blood (not recorded which). The CDR3 sequence: CASSAPRDSSEAFF. Here the CDR3 DNA reads TGTGCCAGCAGTGCACCAAGGGACAGTTCTGAAGCTTTCTTT.